The 27 T cell receptor beta chains below all came from one sample that was sequenced in a study of shared T cell receptors in the human thymus. TCRdb's table, derived via immunoSEQ multiplex PCR, lists solely in-frame clones and lacks some. The sample lists more than 550,000 clones; about 90% were seen once. These data also formed part of another study, on human thymus T cells.

Input material: thymocytes. Receptor source: a boy younger than two with a congenital heart defect.

Turning to this clone: The sample holds other DNA sequences that translate to the same CDR3. This chain uses TRBV28 with TRBJ1-6, with D perhaps TRBD1 (5 bases). V was shortened by 8 bases and J by 13 bases, with 24 bases between the two germline ends. The CDR3 sequence is 15 residues long. Germline V gives CDR1 MDHEN, CDR2 SYDVKM. CDR3: CASAWYGGDESPLHF. CDR3 coding DNA: TGTGCCAGCGCGTGGTACGGGGGAGATGAGTCCCCCCTCCACTTT. Drawing the rest from reference TRBV28 and TRBJ1-6, the complete variable domain is DVKVTQSSRYLVKRTGEKVFLECVQDMDHENMFWYRQDPGLGLRLIYFSYDVKMKEKGDIPEGYSVSREKKERFSLILESASTNQTSMYLCASAWYGGDESPLHFGNGTRLTVT.

Details on this clone: Different DNA sequences within this sample yield the same CDR3. The chain recombines TRBV5-1 with TRBJ1-6; 8 bases match TRBD1. The germline CDR1 and CDR2 sequences are SGHRS and YFSETQ. V lost 4 bases to trimming and J lost 5 bases; unmatched junction nucleotides: 5. The CDR3 length is 15 residues. Here the CDR3 reads CASSLQTGDNSPLHF. The CDR3 DNA reads TGCGCCAGCAGCCTACAGACAGGGGATAATTCACCCCTCCACTTT.

The J gene is TRBJ1-1, the V gene TRBV9, with D perhaps matching TRBD1 (6 bases). Germline assignment: CDR1 SGDLS and CDR2 YYNGEE. V was cut by 0 bases and J by 1 base, with 16 bases left in between. The CDR3 has 17 residues. In nucleotides, the CDR3 is TGTGCCAGCAGCGTAGTGCAGGGGTCCCCTCCGAACACTGAAGCTTTCTTT. It yields the protein CASSVVQGSPPNTEAFF.

The genes are TRBV10-1 and TRBJ1-5; perhaps TRBD1 as D (5 bases). CDR1 WNHNN and CDR2 SYGVQD come from the germline V gene (reference sequence). This CDR3 has 14 amino acids. Between the trimmed V and J ends, which lost 7 bases and 5 bases, there was a span of 15 bases. This CDR3 is CASTGSLTDQPQHF. In DNA form, the CDR3 reads TGCGCCAGCACAGGGTCCCTTACGGATCAGCCCCAGCATTTT.

V gene TRBV7-8 combines with J gene TRBJ2-7, with 7 bases matching TRBD2. Germline trimming cut 4 bases from V and 3 bases from J; bases unmatched to any gene: 9. This CDR3 contains 15 residues. Germline V gene sequence: CDR1 SGHVS, CDR2 FQNEAQ. Here the CDR3 reads CASSSGTTQFYEQYF. CDR3 DNA sequence: TGTGCCAGCAGCTCCGGGACTACCCAATTCTACGAGCAGTACTTC.

The rearrangement links TRBV14 to TRBJ1-4; 9 nucleotides align to TRBD1. Germline CDR1 and CDR2: SGHDN and FVKESK. With 3 bases clipped from V and 6 bases from J, the junction kept 5 bases outside the gene matches. This CDR3 has 15 residues. The CDR3 DNA is TGTGCCAGCAGCCAGAGGACAGGGGATGATGAAAAACTGTTTTTT. Its translation: CASSQRTGDDEKLFF.

The chain employs TRBV27 and TRBJ2-1; 9 nucleotides agree with TRBD1. J gave up 4 bases and V 5 bases, and 9 bases lay outside the gene matches. The V gene's germline CDR1 is MNHEY and CDR2 SMNVEV (reference sequence). The CDR3 runs to 16 residues. The CDR3: CASSRYGTGRYNEQFF. CDR3 sequence (DNA): TGTGCCAGCAGTCGCTACGGGACAGGGAGGTACAATGAGCAGTTCTTC.

The chain joins TRBV28 to TRBJ1-2; TRBD1 is a possible D gene (5 bases). This CDR3 is built from 15 residues. Germline assignment: CDR1 MDHEN and CDR2 SYDVKM. The V end lost 5 bases, the J end lost 4 bases, and 17 bases lay between the germline ends. CDR3 loop: CASSPGIRGSYGYTF. Here the CDR3 DNA reads TGTGCCAGCAGTCCAGGGATCCGGGGGAGCTATGGCTACACCTTC.

The chain has TRBV15 and TRBJ2-4; 7 bases match TRBD1. Trimming took 1 base from V and 0 from J; bases not matched to a gene: 15. Germline V gene lookup returns CDR1 LNHNV and CDR2 YYDKDF (reference sequence). CDR3 length: 20 amino acids. The CDR3 spells CATSRVRRQGVHLAKNIQYF. CDR3 nucleotides: TGTGCCACCAGCAGAGTTAGGCGTCAGGGGGTACATTTAGCCAAAAACATTCAGTACTTC.

The V gene is TRBV27, the J gene TRBJ2-3; 12 bases match TRBD2. This CDR3 has 16 amino acids. V lost 6 bases and J lost 4; bases outside the gene matches: 8. The germline CDR1 and CDR2 sequences are MNHEY and SMNVEV (reference sequence). The CDR3 is CASRPTSGRLADTQYF. The CDR3 bases are TGTGCCAGCAGACCTACTAGCGGGAGGTTAGCAGATACGCAGTATTTT.

V is TRBV19 and J is TRBJ2-2; 7 bases are a match to TRBD1. CDR1 is LNHDA and CDR2 is SQIVND in the germline V gene (reference sequence). The CDR3 is 16 amino acids. J lost 4 bases, V lost 1 base, and 6 bases had no gene match. DNA for the CDR3: TGTGCCAGTAGTATAGGGGTGGGACAGAGCACCGGGGAGCTGTTTTTT. Protein: CASSIGVGQSTGELFF.

A single count supports this clone. This sequence joins TRBV19 and TRBJ2-6, with 8 bases aligning to TRBD2. V shed 3 bases, J shed 0 bases, and the junction held 7 bases outside the gene matches. Germline CDR1 is LNHDA and CDR2 is SQIVND (reference sequence). The CDR3 contains 18 residues. The CDR3 bases are TGTGCCAGTAGTATGGTTGCGGGGGGCCCCTCTGGGGCCAACGTCCTGACTTTC. Its protein is CASSMVAGGPSGANVLTF.

V gene TRBV10-2 combines with J gene TRBJ2-5; tentative D call: TRBD1 (5 bases). Germline V CDR1 and CDR2: WSHSY, SAAADI. This CDR3 has 15 amino acids. Trimming pared 6 bases from V and 5 bases from J, leaving 19 bases between. CDR3 bases: TGCGCCAGCAGCCCGAGACCCCAGGGTCGGGAGACCCAGTACTTC. Translation: CASSPRPQGRETQYF.

V is TRBV9 and J is TRBJ2-7; 10 positions agree with TRBD2. The CDR3 runs 15 residues. J gave up 2 bases and V 0 bases, and 2 bases lay outside the gene matches. Germline loops: CDR1 SGDLS, CDR2 YYNGEE. In DNA, the CDR3 is TGTGCCAGCAGCGTAGGGACTAGCGGAACCTACGAGCAGTACTTC. It yields the protein CASSVGTSGTYEQYF.

The V and J genes are TRBV29-1 and TRBJ2-1, with a weak D call TRBD2 (7 bases). The CDR3 contains 17 residues. V was shortened by 0 bases and J by 5 bases, with 20 bases between the two germline ends. Germline lookup yields CDR1 SQVTM and CDR2 ANQGSEA. The CDR3 loop reads CSVEDGPWGGGNNEQFF. The DNA of the CDR3 is TGCAGCGTTGAAGATGGCCCGTGGGGAGGGGGTAACAATGAGCAGTTCTTC.

V gene TRBV28 combines with J gene TRBJ1-2, with 7 positions matching TRBD1. Germline V gene data show CDR1 as MDHEN and CDR2 as SYDVKM. The CDR3 extends over 14 amino acids. The V and J ends lost 5 bases and 7 bases, in that order; junction bases with no gene match: 10. This CDR3 is CASSTSDRYAGYTF. The CDR3 DNA sequence: TGTGCCAGCAGTACCTCGGACAGGTACGCTGGCTACACCTTC.

This chain joins TRBV10-3 and TRBJ2-2, with 7 bases fitting TRBD2. V gave up 4 bases and J gave up 4 bases; unmatched junction bases: 12. CDR1 is ENHRY and CDR2 is SYGVKD in the germline V gene. The CDR3 totals 17 residues. CDR3 amino acids: CAISVRRRTGGTGELFF. The CDR3 coding sequence is TGTGCCATCAGTGTTCGTAGGAGGACGGGGGGCACCGGGGAGCTGTTTTTT.

The chain couples TRBV4-3 to TRBJ2-1; TRBD2 aligns across 9 bases. Germline loops: CDR1 LGHNA, CDR2 YSLEER. This CDR3 comprises 19 residues. V lost 0 bases, J lost 0 bases, and 9 bases stayed unmatched. The CDR3 DNA reads TGCGCCAGCAGCCAAGACCCCGGGACTAGCACAAGCTCCTACAATGAGCAGTTCTTC. This codes for CASSQDPGTSTSSYNEQFF.

The chain joins TRBV7-2 to TRBJ2-3; 11 positions match TRBD2. Germline-derived CDR1 and CDR2 are SGHTA and FQGNSA. There are 18 residues in the CDR3. With V trimmed by 3 bases and J by 2 bases, 10 bases remained unmatched. CDR3 DNA sequence: TGTGCCAGCAGCTTCGCTCTTGGGACTAGCGGATTCACAGATACGCAGTATTTT. Its protein is CASSFALGTSGFTDTQYF.

This clone has a single count. The rearrangement links TRBV28 to TRBJ1-4; TRBD1 matches at 7 bases. Germline V CDR1 and CDR2: MDHEN, SYDVKM. The CDR3 contains 16 residues. J was trimmed by 5 bases and V by 5 bases; bases with no gene match: 11. This CDR3 is CASSPSMTGINEKLFF. CDR3 DNA: TGTGCCAGCAGTCCATCCATGACAGGGATAAATGAAAAACTGTTTTTT.

The genes are TRBV28 and TRBJ2-7, with a weak D call TRBD2 (5 bases). Germline V gene lookup returns CDR1 MDHEN and CDR2 SYDVKM. V lost 6 bases and J 2 bases, leaving 20 bases between the germline ends. The CDR3 runs to 16 residues. The CDR3 here is CASRTITRVGAYEQYF. The CDR3 DNA follows: TGTGCCAGCAGGACCATAACGAGGGTAGGAGCCTACGAGCAGTACTTC.

This rearrangement joins TRBV25-1 to TRBJ1-2, with no clear D. V dropped 1 base and J dropped 6 bases, with 9 bases sitting between them. This CDR3 comprises 13 residues. CDR1 MGHDK and CDR2 SYGVNS come from the germline V gene. CDR3 nucleotides: TGTGCCAGCAGTGAATTGGCGGGAAATGGCTACACCTTC. Amino acids: CASSELAGNGYTF.

The rearrangement joins TRBV29-1 to TRBJ1-1; 7 positions match TRBD1. The CDR3 sequence is 14 residues long. Unmatched junction bases numbered 9, after V lost 7 bases and J lost 1 base. Germline V CDR1 and CDR2: SQVTM, ANQGSEA. The CDR3 bases are TGCAGCGCAGCAGGGGGTATCGGGAACACTGAAGCTTTCTTT. This translates into CSAAGGIGNTEAFF.

As concerns this clone: The sample contains more than one DNA sequence encoding this CDR3. The gene calls are TRBV19 and TRBJ1-1; TRBD1 might be the D (5 bases). Germline V CDR1 and CDR2: LNHDA, SQIVND (reference sequence). This CDR3 has 14 amino acids. The germline V and J ends were trimmed by 4 bases and 5 bases, with 14 bases remaining between them. CDR3 sequence (DNA): TGTGCCAGTAGTACCACCGGGGGGAATACTGAAGCTTTCTTT. This encodes CASSTTGGNTEAFF.

This rearrangement joins TRBV7-9 to TRBJ2-3; maybe TRBD2 (6 bases). Germline CDR1 SEHNR, CDR2 FQNEAQ (reference sequence). The CDR3 is 16 residues long. Trimming removed 5 bases from V and 5 bases from J, with 20 bases in between. The CDR3 DNA is TGTGCCAGCAGCCCTCGGCGCGGGGCGCAGGGAGATACGCAGTATTTT. It specifies CASSPRRGAQGDTQYF.

The V call is TRBV4-1, the J call TRBJ1-1; TRBD1 aligns across 8 bases. Germline-derived CDR1 and CDR2 are MGHRA and YSYEKL. This CDR3 is 18 amino acids long. V dropped 1 base and J dropped 4; count of bases not matched to a gene: 14. The CDR3 nucleotides read TGCGCCAGCAGCCAAGCGGGCAGGGGGCGAACTGCAGGCACTGAAGCTTTCTTT. Amino acid sequence: CASSQAGRGRTAGTEAFF.

In this sample, this clone turned up a few times. The CDR3 DNA sequence: TGTGCCAGTAGCCCCTGGGACAGGGGTTACAATGAGCAGTTCTTC. Encoded protein: CASSPWDRGYNEQFF. V is TRBV19 and J is TRBJ2-1, with TRBD1 matching over 10 bases. Losses at the gene ends were 6 bases for V and 4 bases for J; bases not matched to a gene: 6. CDR1 is LNHDA and CDR2 is SQIVND in the germline V gene (reference sequence). This CDR3 is built from 15 residues.